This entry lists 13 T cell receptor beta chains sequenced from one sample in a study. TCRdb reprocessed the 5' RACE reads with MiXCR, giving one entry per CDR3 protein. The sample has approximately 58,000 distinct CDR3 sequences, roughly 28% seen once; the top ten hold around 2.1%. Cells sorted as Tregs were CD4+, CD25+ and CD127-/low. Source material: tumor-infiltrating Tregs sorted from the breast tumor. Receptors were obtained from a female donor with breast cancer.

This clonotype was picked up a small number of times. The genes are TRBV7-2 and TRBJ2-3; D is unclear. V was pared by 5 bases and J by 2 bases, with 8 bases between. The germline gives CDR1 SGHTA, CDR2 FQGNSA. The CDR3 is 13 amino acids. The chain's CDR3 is CASSLWTTDTQYF. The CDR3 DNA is TGTGCCAGCAGCCTATGGACCACAGATACGCAGTATTTT.

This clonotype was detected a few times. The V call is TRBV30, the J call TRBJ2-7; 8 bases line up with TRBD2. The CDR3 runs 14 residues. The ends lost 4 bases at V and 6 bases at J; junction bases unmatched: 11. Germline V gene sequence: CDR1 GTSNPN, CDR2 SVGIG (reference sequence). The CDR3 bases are TGTGCCTGGACTGCGGGAGGATTCCTCGGCGAGCAGTACTTC. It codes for CAWTAGGFLGEQYF.

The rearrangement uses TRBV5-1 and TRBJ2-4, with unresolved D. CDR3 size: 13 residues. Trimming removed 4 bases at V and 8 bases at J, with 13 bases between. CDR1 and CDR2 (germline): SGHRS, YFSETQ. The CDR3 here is CASSASGVDIQYF. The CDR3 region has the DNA TGCGCCAGCAGCGCCTCAGGAGTGGACATTCAGTACTTC.

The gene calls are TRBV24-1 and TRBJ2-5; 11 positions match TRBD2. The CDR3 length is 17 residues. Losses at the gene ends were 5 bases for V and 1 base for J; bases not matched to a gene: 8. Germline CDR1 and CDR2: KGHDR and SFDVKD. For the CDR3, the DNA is TGTGCCACCAGTGGCCGATCAGGGACTAGCGGCCAAGAGACCCAGTACTTC. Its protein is CATSGRSGTSGQETQYF.

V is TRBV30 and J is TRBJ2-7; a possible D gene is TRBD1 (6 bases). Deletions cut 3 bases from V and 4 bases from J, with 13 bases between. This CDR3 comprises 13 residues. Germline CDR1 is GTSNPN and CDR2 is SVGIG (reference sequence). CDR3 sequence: CAWSTGHVYEQYF. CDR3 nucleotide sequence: TGTGCCTGGAGCACAGGGCACGTTTACGAGCAGTACTTC.

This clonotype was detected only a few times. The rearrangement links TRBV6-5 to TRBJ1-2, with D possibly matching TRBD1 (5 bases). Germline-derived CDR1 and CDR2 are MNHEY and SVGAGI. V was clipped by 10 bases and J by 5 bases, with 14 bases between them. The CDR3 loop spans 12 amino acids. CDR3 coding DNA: TGTGCCACCCAGGACACCTTATATGGCTACACCTTC. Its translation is CATQDTLYGYTF.

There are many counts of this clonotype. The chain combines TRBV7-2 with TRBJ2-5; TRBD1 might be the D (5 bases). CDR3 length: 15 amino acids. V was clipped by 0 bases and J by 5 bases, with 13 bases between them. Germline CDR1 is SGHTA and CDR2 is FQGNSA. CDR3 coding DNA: TGTGCCAGCAGCTTAGCGGGGCTCGCCCGGGAGACCCAGTACTTC. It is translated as CASSLAGLARETQYF.

In DNA form, the CDR3 reads TGTGCCAGCAGCTTAAACGGAGGTCAAGAGACCCAGTACTTC. This encodes CASSLNGGQETQYF. V gene TRBV7-6 combines with J gene TRBJ2-5; D possibly corresponds to TRBD2 (5 bases). This CDR3 comprises 14 residues. Germline V gives CDR1 SGHVS, CDR2 FNYEAQ. The V and J ends lost 2 bases and 2 bases respectively, with 9 bases between them.

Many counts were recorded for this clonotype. The DNA for the CDR3 is TGTGCCAGCAGCACTAGCGGGGGGGCCACAGATACGCAGTATTTT. It translates to CASSTSGGATDTQYF. The rearrangement uses TRBV9 and TRBJ2-3; TRBD2 matches at 13 bases. The CDR3 is 15 residues long. Per the germline V gene, CDR1 is SGDLS and CDR2 is YYNGEE. V was clipped by 4 bases and J by 2 bases; unmatched bases: 1.

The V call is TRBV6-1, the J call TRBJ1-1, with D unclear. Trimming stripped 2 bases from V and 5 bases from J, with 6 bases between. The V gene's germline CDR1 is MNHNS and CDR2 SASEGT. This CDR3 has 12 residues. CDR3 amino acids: CASSEQVTEAFF. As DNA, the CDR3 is TGTGCCAGCAGTGAACAGGTGACTGAAGCTTTCTTT.

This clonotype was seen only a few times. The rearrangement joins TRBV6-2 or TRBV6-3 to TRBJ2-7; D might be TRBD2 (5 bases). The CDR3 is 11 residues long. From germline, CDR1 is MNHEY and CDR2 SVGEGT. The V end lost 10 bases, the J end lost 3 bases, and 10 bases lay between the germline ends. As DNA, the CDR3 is TGTGCCACCCTCGGACTCTACGAGCAGTACTTC. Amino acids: CATLGLYEQYF.

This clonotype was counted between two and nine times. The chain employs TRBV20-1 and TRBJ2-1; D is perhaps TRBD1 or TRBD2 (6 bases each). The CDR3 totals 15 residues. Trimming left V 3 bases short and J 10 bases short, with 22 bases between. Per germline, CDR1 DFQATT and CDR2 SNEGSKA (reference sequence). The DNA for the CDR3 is TGCAGTGCTAGCGGTTCGGGGGCCGGGAATAAGGAGCAGTTCTTC. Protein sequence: CSASGSGAGNKEQFF.

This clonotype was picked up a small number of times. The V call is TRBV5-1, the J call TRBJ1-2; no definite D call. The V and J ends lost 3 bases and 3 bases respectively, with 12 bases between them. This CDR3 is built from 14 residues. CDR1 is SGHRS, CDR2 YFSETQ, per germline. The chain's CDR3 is CASSSTSGDYGYTF. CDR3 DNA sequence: TGCGCCAGCAGCTCCACCTCCGGGGACTATGGCTACACCTTC. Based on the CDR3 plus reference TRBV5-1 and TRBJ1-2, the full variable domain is KAGVTQTPRYLIKTRGQQVTLSCSPISGHRSVSWYQQTPGQGLQFLFEYFSETQRNKGNFPGRFSGRQFSNSRSEMNVSTLELGDSALYLCASSSTSGDYGYTFGSGTRLTVV.